This T cell receptor beta chain derives from a study of beta chain features in type 1 diabetes. Isolated RNA was reverse transcribed in full, so expressed TCRB transcripts were sequenced. An average of approximately 4 million reads was obtained for naive, central memory and regulatory T cell samples. TCRdb's copy holds only in-frame clones and misses some; the assay was immunoSEQ multiplex PCR. The table includes over 300,000 clones, around 8.5% detected once. Findings of the study overall: Whether HLA type affects TCRB rearrangement stayed undetermined in the present work. TCRB CDR3 length was moderately but significantly reduced in all four CD4+ subsets of Type 1 diabetes patients.

This clone was seen many times. Its antigen remains unknown. This CDR3 contains 13 residues. Trimming shortened V by 1 base and J by 9 bases, and 10 bases separated the two germline ends. Germline values: CDR1 SGHTA, CDR2 FQGNSA. The clonotype comes from a man aged 30 to 39 with type 1 diabetes. The material sequenced was central memory CD4+ T cells from blood. This chain uses TRBV7-2 with TRBJ2-1; D gene ambiguous. For the CDR3, the DNA is TGTGCCAGCAGCTTAGGAATGGACGGTGAGCAGTTCTTC. Its translation is CASSLGMDGEQFF.